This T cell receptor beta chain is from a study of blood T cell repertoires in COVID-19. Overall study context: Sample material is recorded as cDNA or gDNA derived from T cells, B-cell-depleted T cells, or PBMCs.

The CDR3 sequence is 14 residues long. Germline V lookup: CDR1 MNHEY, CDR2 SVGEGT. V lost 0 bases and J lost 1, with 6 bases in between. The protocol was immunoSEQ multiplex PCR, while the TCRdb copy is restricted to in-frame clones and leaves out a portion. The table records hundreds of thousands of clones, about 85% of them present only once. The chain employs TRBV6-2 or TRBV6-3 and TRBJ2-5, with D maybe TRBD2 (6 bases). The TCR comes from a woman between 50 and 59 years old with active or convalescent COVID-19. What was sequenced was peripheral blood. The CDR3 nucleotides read TGTGCCAGCAGTTACTCTAGCGGCCAAGAGACCCAGTACTTC. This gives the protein CASSYSSGQETQYF.